One and the same sample provided the 2 T cell receptor beta chains below, sequenced in a study of shared clonotypes between healthy human individuals. TCRdb's table, derived via immunoSEQ multiplex PCR, lists solely in-frame clones and lacks some. Of some 2,500,000 clones listed, roughly 90% are singletons. The specimen sequenced was naive CD4+ T cells from PBMCs. Subset described: CD45RA+ positively selected. These TCRs come from a young man in good health. Some clones in this sample may be carry-over from other donors' samples.

The CDR3 spells CASSQGLLAGASYQETQYF. CDR3 sequence (DNA): TGTGCCAGCAGCCAGGGGTTACTAGCGGGAGCCTCGTACCAAGAGACCCAGTACTTC. V gene TRBV11-1 combines with J gene TRBJ2-5; 11 bases line up with TRBD2. V trimming: 5 bases; J trimming: 0 bases; junction bases outside the gene matches: 14. The CDR3 spans 19 residues. Germline V gene data show CDR1 as SGHAT and CDR2 as FQDESV (reference sequence).

With respect to this clone: Additional DNA sequences in this sample encode the identical CDR3. The chain has TRBV28 and TRBJ2-7, with a weak D call TRBD2 (6 bases). Germline loops: CDR1 MDHEN, CDR2 SYDVKM. The CDR3 has 11 amino acids. Trimming removed 10 bases from V and 1 base from J, with 8 bases in between. The DNA of the CDR3 is TGTGCCACCCGGGGGTCCTACGAGCAGTACTTC. Residues: CATRGSYEQYF.